The 19 T cell receptor beta chains below all came from one sample that was sequenced in a study of blood T cells in healthy people across ages. Alongside a J-beta primer mix, a sample-barcoded 5' primer served in a second PCR lasting roughly 7 to 12 cycles. TCRdb fed the 5' RACE reads into MiXCR, producing one record per CDR3 protein. The table shows roughly 1 million distinct CDR3 sequences, with less than 25% occurring only once. These sequences were also reported in another study, on T cells of mothers and their children.

The specimen sequenced was blood. These receptor sequences come from a girl under 10 years old in good health.

This sequence joins TRBV11-3 and TRBJ2-5; 7 bases map to TRBD1. TRBJ2-1 matches the DNA end more closely, so the J call is doubtful. The CDR3 length is 15 residues. Germline-derived CDR1 and CDR2 are SGHNT and YENEEA. This CDR3 reads CASSNTGTAYNEQFF. CDR3 DNA: TGTGCCAGCAGCAACACCGGGACAGCTTACAATGAGCAGTTCTTC.

This clonotype showed up just a few times. The chain joins TRBV29-1 to TRBJ1-3; D not resolved. CDR3 length: 14 residues. Germline CDR1 reads SQVTM; CDR2 reads ANQGSEA. Trimming stripped 0 bases from V and 1 base from J, with 7 bases between. The CDR3 here is CSVEDRDSGNTIYF. CDR3 DNA: TGCAGCGTTGAAGATAGGGATTCTGGAAACACCATATATTTT. Using reference TRBV29-1 and TRBJ1-3 for the parts outside the CDR3, the full variable domain is SAVISQKPSRDICQRGTSLTIQCQVDSQVTMMFWYRQQPGQSLTLIATANQGSEATYESGFVIDKFPISRPNLTFSTLTVSNMSPEDSSIYLCSVEDRDSGNTIYFGEGSWLTVV.

About this clonotype: One junction end disagrees with the germline gene, perhaps due to a read error. The V and J genes are TRBV5-1 and TRBJ2-7, with no clear D. Germline V CDR1 and CDR2: SGHRS, YFSETQ. The CDR3 is 14 residues long. This chain's CDR3 is CASSLGPANYEQYF. DNA of the CDR3: TGCGCCAGCAGCTTGGGACCTGCCAACTACGAGCAGTATTTC.

This clonotype was picked up a small number of times. The chain has TRBV18 and TRBJ2-1, with D possibly being TRBD2 (6 bases). The CDR3 extends over 15 amino acids. Germline CDR1 and CDR2: KGHSH and LQKENI. The ends were cut back, 0 bases at V and 4 bases at J, with 10 bases in the middle. CDR3 residues: CASSPPREVYNEQFF. CDR3 DNA sequence: TGTGCCAGCTCACCACCAAGGGAGGTATACAATGAGCAGTTCTTC. Combining the CDR3 with reference TRBV18 and TRBJ2-1 gives the whole variable domain NAGVMQNPRHLVRRRGQEARLRCSPMKGHSHVYWYRQLPEEGLKFMVYLQKENIIDESGMPKERFSAEFPKEGPSILRIQQVVRGDSAAYFCASSPPREVYNEQFFGPGTRLTVL.

Only a few counts were recorded for this clonotype. V gene TRBV9 combines with J gene TRBJ2-3; the D is unclear. Deletions cut 0 bases from V and 0 bases from J, with 5 bases between. CDR3 length equals 14 residues. The germline CDR1 and CDR2 sequences are SGDLS and YYNGEE. The CDR3 sequence is CASSVVQSTDTQYF. DNA of the CDR3: TGTGCCAGCAGCGTAGTTCAGAGCACAGATACGCAGTATTTT.

V and J are TRBV5-5 and TRBJ2-5; no firm D call. This CDR3 comprises 15 residues. The germline CDR1 and CDR2 sequences are SGHKS and YYEKEE (reference sequence). Trimming stripped 0 bases from V and 2 bases from J, with 11 bases between. The CDR3 is CASSLAAATQETQYF. The CDR3 DNA reads TGTGCCAGCAGCTTGGCAGCAGCGACTCAAGAGACCCAGTACTTC.

This clonotype was counted only a few times. This chain joins TRBV7-8 and TRBJ2-7; possible D gene TRBD2, 6 bases. Germline V gene lookup returns CDR1 SGHVS and CDR2 FQNEAQ. The CDR3 is made up of 16 amino acids. V lost 7 bases and J 0 bases, leaving 19 bases between the germline ends. The CDR3 protein is CASNPTRDLSSYEQYF. In DNA, the CDR3 is TGTGCCAGCAACCCCACTAGGGACTTGAGCTCCTACGAGCAGTACTTC.

This clonotype has a handful of counts. The V and J genes are TRBV15 and TRBJ2-5; 7 bases are shared with TRBD2. Per germline, CDR1 LNHNV and CDR2 YYDKDF (reference sequence). The CDR3 is 16 amino acids. Germline trimming cut 1 base from V and 0 bases from J; bases unmatched to any gene: 5. The CDR3 sequence is CATSRVASGYQETQYF. The CDR3, as DNA: TGTGCCACCAGCAGAGTCGCTAGCGGATACCAAGAGACCCAGTACTTC.

This clonotype showed up just a few times. The V gene is TRBV4-1, the J gene TRBJ2-5; D might be TRBD1 (6 bases). The J call may be in error: the DNA end matches TRBJ2-1 better. Germline V gives CDR1 MGHRA, CDR2 YSYEKL. CDR3 size: 15 residues. The CDR3 DNA sequence: TGCGCCAGCAGCCTCAAGTCCCTACAGGGCAATGAGCAGTTCTTC. This encodes CASSLKSLQGNEQFF.

This clonotype was seen only a few times. The chain is built from TRBV5-1 and TRBJ2-3; 9 positions agree with TRBD2. CDR3 length: 18 residues. The V gene end was trimmed by 5 bases and the J gene end by 2 bases; junction bases not matched to a gene: 15. CDR1 is SGHRS and CDR2 is YFSETQ in the germline V gene. The CDR3 DNA reads as TGCGCCAGCAGTATCTTTTTCCAGACTAGCGGAACCACAGATACGCAGTATTTT. Translating gives CASSIFFQTSGTTDTQYF.

This clonotype appeared a few times. The gene calls are TRBV29-1 and TRBJ2-7; weak D call: TRBD1 (5 bases). This CDR3 has 12 residues. Looked up from germline, CDR1 is SQVTM and CDR2 is ANQGSEA. The ends were cut back, 7 bases at V and 3 bases at J, with 13 bases in the middle. For the CDR3, the DNA is TGCAGCGCTTTGACAGCCAACTACGAGCAGTACTTC. It specifies CSALTANYEQYF.

The chain combines TRBV2 with TRBJ1-5, with D uncertain. Trimming pared 8 bases from V and 0 bases from J, leaving 8 bases between. CDR1 is SNHLY and CDR2 is FYNNEI in the germline V gene. The CDR3 loop spans 13 amino acids. CDR3 residues: CASSDYSNQPQHF. Written as DNA, the CDR3 is TGTGCCAGCTCAGATTATAGCAATCAGCCCCAGCATTTT.

The chain links TRBV29-1 to TRBJ2-4; D remains unclear. CDR3 length: 12 amino acids. Germline CDR1 SQVTM, CDR2 ANQGSEA. V was cut by 4 bases and J by 7 bases, with 11 bases left in between. CDR3 in DNA: TGCAGCGTTGTGAATGAGGAGAACATTCAGTACTTC. Protein: CSVVNEENIQYF. The variable domain in full, completed from reference TRBV29-1 and TRBJ2-4, reads SAVISQKPSRDICQRGTSLTIQCQVDSQVTMMFWYRQQPGQSLTLIATANQGSEATYESGFVIDKFPISRPNLTFSTLTVSNMSPEDSSIYLCSVVNEENIQYFGAGTRLSVL.

This clonotype was observed a few times. V usage is TRBV7-2 and J usage is TRBJ2-2; D call uncertain. This CDR3 comprises 15 residues. Deletions cut 5 bases from V and 7 bases from J, with 17 bases between. The germline CDR1 and CDR2 sequences are SGHTA and FQGNSA. Written as DNA, the CDR3 is TGTGCCAGCAGCCAGAGCCAGGTGGAATTCGGGGAGCTGTTTTTT. Translated: CASSQSQVEFGELFF.

The chain employs TRBV19 and TRBJ2-7; D is ambiguous. There are 13 residues in the CDR3. V dropped 3 bases and J dropped 7 bases, with 13 bases sitting between them. Germline V gene sequence: CDR1 LNHDA, CDR2 SQIVND (reference sequence). CDR3 in DNA: TGTGCCAGTAGTATCCACGACGCGGTTGAGCAGTACTTC. This codes for CASSIHDAVEQYF.

The rearrangement uses TRBV12-3 or TRBV12-4 and TRBJ2-6; 8 bases line up with TRBD1. V lost 6 bases, J lost 2 bases, and 9 bases stayed unmatched. CDR3 length: 17 residues. The CDR3 DNA sequence: TGTGCCAGCAGGGGAACAGGGGGATCCGCTGGGGCCAACGTCCTGACTTTC. It translates to CASRGTGGSAGANVLTF.

A few counts support this clonotype. The chain is built from TRBV14 and TRBJ2-5; TRBD2 agrees at 8 bases. The J call may be mistaken, given a closer DNA end match to TRBJ2-1. The CDR3 runs to 18 residues. CDR1 and CDR2 from the germline V gene are SGHDN and FVKESK. CDR3 in DNA: TGTGCCAGCAGCCAAGAAGTCCAGCGGGAGAAAAAGGGCAATGAGCAGTTCTTC. This encodes CASSQEVQREKKGNEQFF.

This rearrangement joins TRBV7-9 to TRBJ2-2; unclear D gene. CDR1 and CDR2 from the germline V gene are SEHNR and FQNEAQ (reference sequence). With 5 bases removed from V and 6 bases from J, the gap between germline ends came to 19 bases. The CDR3 loop spans 16 amino acids. CDR3 protein: CASSKTTRHLPGELFF. The CDR3 DNA follows: TGTGCCAGCAGCAAGACCACGAGACACCTTCCCGGGGAGCTGTTTTTT.

This clonotype was found a few times. The V call is TRBV29-1, the J call TRBJ1-1; D not resolved. The CDR3 is made up of 10 amino acids. Germline V gene lookup returns CDR1 SQVTM and CDR2 ANQGSEA. The V gene lost 3 bases and the J gene lost 9 bases, with 8 bases spanning the gap. The CDR3 nucleotides read TGCAGCGTTGAGGAGGGCAAAGCTTTCTTT. Translating gives CSVEEGKAFF.